This T cell receptor beta chain was observed in a study of blood T cell repertoires in COVID-19. The wider study: The samples span acute and convalescent COVID-19 from the United States, Italy and Spain.

This clone was detected once. V shed 5 bases and J shed 5 bases, with 16 bases lying between them. CDR1 is SGHAT, CDR2 FQNNGV, per germline. This CDR3 spans 14 amino acids. In the authors' methods: Estimates of nucleated cell counts were drawn from the amplification of reference gene primers. The protocol was immunoSEQ multiplex PCR, while the TCRdb copy is restricted to in-frame clones and leaves out a portion. V, J and clone size are those of that table, while D and trimming were read from the DNA. The sample shows fewer than 400,000 clones, approximately 85% of them seen only once. The source of this sequence is a young man who had recovered from COVID-19. Source material: PBMCs or T cells enriched from blood (not recorded which). The chain recombines TRBV11-2 with TRBJ2-7, with a possible D match to TRBD1 (6 bases). The CDR3 coding sequence is TGTGCCAGCAGCGTGATAGGGGGTGGCGACGAGCAGTACTTC. Protein product: CASSVIGGGDEQYF. The full variable domain, completed using reference TRBV11-2 and TRBJ2-7, is EAGVAQSPRYKIIEKRQSVAFWCNPISGHATLYWYQQILGQGPKLLIQFQNNGVVDDSQLPKDRFSAERLKGVDSTLKIQPAKLEDSAVYLCASSVIGGGDEQYFGPGTRLTVT.